This entry concerns a single TCR beta chain. Its specificity is not known. V lost 5 bases to trimming and J lost 0 bases, with 14 bases between them. The CDR3 runs to 16 residues. The germline V gene has CDR1 LNHDA and CDR2 SQIVND (reference sequence). The PCR contained 60 Vbeta and 13 Jbeta primers. Repertoires were generated with immunoSEQ multiplex PCR, while TCRdb's copy carries only in-frame clones and drops some. The sample table sets out about 200,000 clones. This sample was taken from a study of cytomegalovirus exposure and HLA in healthy donors. Overall study results and limits: In an earlier analysis, most TCR beta V segments were productive about 90% or about 30% of the time.

The sequence was obtained from a girl aged 2 to 9 in good health and CMV-seropositive. Sequencing used PBMCs. The genes are TRBV19 and TRBJ1-3, with a weak D call TRBD1 (6 bases). In DNA, the CDR3 is TGTGCCAGTAGTCCTTGGGACACCAGCTCTGGAAACACCATATATTTT. It specifies CASSPWDTSSGNTIYF.